This TCR beta chain originates from a study of cytomegalovirus exposure and HLA in healthy donors. Findings and caveats of the study: The authors later found HLA-associated TCR beta chains more clonally expanded than equally common others.

The CDR3 totals 13 residues. Per the germline V gene, CDR1 is SEHNR and CDR2 is FQNEAQ (reference sequence). Trimming took 3 bases from V and 11 from J, leaving 13 bases between them. Amplification used 60 Vbeta primers and 13 Jbeta primers. The protocol was immunoSEQ multiplex PCR, while the TCRdb copy is restricted to in-frame clones and leaves out a portion. The table has 150,000 to 200,000 clones, approximately 84% seen once. As concerns this clone: Its antigen is unidentified.

V and J are TRBV7-9 and TRBJ1-4, with TRBD1 as a possible D gene (6 bases). The specimen was PBMCs. This TCR was sampled from a girl aged 10-17 years in good health and CMV-seropositive. CDR3 coding DNA: TGTGCCAGCAGCTTCGGACAGCAGGGCAAACTGTTTTTT. The encoded protein is CASSFGQQGKLFF.